These 11 T cell receptor beta chains were sequenced from one sample in a study of blood T cell repertoires in COVID-19. TCRdb's table, derived via immunoSEQ multiplex PCR, lists solely in-frame clones and lacks some. The sample yields approximately 220,000 clones, roughly nine tenths seen once. The sample comprised PBMCs or T cells enriched from blood (not recorded which). The receptors were sampled from a woman between 18 and 29 years old in a cohort exposed to, infected with or recovered from COVID-19 (not recorded which).

The genes are TRBV5-1 and TRBJ2-3; TRBD2 might be the D (6 bases). The CDR3 runs 16 residues. V gave up 4 bases and J gave up 2 bases, with 17 bases separating them. Germline V gene data show CDR1 as SGHRS and CDR2 as YFSETQ. DNA of the CDR3: TGCGCCAGCAGCCTAATGATAGGCGGGGACACAGATACGCAGTATTTT. Protein product: CASSLMIGGDTDTQYF. The full variable domain, its missing parts supplied by reference TRBV5-1 and TRBJ2-3, is KAGVTQTPRYLIKTRGQQVTLSCSPISGHRSVSWYQQTPGQGLQFLFEYFSETQRNKGNFPGRFSGRQFSNSRSEMNVSTLELGDSALYLCASSLMIGGDTDTQYFGPGTRLTVL.

The chain is built from TRBV7-9 and TRBJ2-7; TRBD2 matches 8 bases. The CDR3 length is 15 residues. Germline CDR1 is SEHNR and CDR2 is FQNEAQ (reference sequence). With 5 bases clipped from V and 6 bases from J, the junction kept 12 bases outside the gene matches. CDR3 nucleotides: TGTGCCAGCAGCCCCGTTGGCGGGAGGTTAGGCGAGCAGTACTTC. Protein sequence: CASSPVGGRLGEQYF.

The CDR3: CASRLGHLNTEAFF. The CDR3 DNA follows: TGTGCCAGCAGACTGGGACATTTGAACACTGAAGCTTTCTTT. The chain combines TRBV6-5 with TRBJ1-1, with TRBD1 as a possible D gene (6 bases). The CDR3 consists of 14 residues. The V and J ends lost 6 bases and 0 bases respectively, with 11 bases between them. CDR1 is MNHEY and CDR2 is SVGAGI in the germline V gene.

This chain joins TRBV11-2 and TRBJ2-7; D call uncertain. V lost 1 base to trimming and J lost 2 bases, with 12 bases between them. The V gene's germline CDR1 is SGHAT and CDR2 FQNNGV. The CDR3 contains 15 residues. For the CDR3, the DNA is TGTGCCAGCAGCTTAGGGCTACAGAGTACCTACGAGCAGTACTTC. Translation: CASSLGLQSTYEQYF.

This sequence joins TRBV29-1 and TRBJ2-5; no definite D call. V was trimmed by 3 bases and J by 7 bases, leaving 9 bases between them. The CDR3 has 11 amino acids. CDR1 SQVTM and CDR2 ANQGSEA come from the germline V gene. CDR3 coding DNA: TGCAGCGTTGATGAGCTCGGGACCCAGTACTTC. Amino acid sequence: CSVDELGTQYF.

As for this clone: The germline gene is not matched at one end of the junction; a read error may be the cause. This chain uses TRBV27 with TRBJ2-1; perhaps TRBD2 as D (5 bases). Germline CDR1 MNHEY, CDR2 SMNVEV (reference sequence). The CDR3 runs to 11 residues. The CDR3 DNA reads as TGTGCCAGCAGTTTATCAAAGCGGTTAGTCTTC. The encoded protein is CASSLSKRLVF.

The chain carries TRBV3-1 (or the pseudogene TRBV3-2) and TRBJ2-5, with a tentative D call TRBD2 (5 bases). Per germline, CDR1 LGHDT and CDR2 YNNKEL (reference sequence). This CDR3 is 15 amino acids long. V gave up 1 base and J gave up 5 bases, with 14 bases separating them. CDR3 protein: CASSQAPSTRETQYF. The CDR3 region has the DNA TGTGCCAGCAGCCAAGCGCCTAGCACCCGTGAGACCCAGTACTTC.

Only a few counts were recorded for this clone. The DNA of the CDR3 is TGTGCCAGCACCGGACAGAACATAAGGAATTCACCCCTCCACTTT. The encoded protein is CASTGQNIRNSPLHF. The chain employs TRBV19 and TRBJ1-6; a weak D match, TRBD1 (6 bases). V gave up 9 bases and J gave up 7 bases, with 19 bases separating them. This CDR3 is built from 15 residues. Per the germline V gene, CDR1 is LNHDA and CDR2 is SQIVND (reference sequence).

The rearrangement links TRBV2 to TRBJ1-1; tentatively, D is TRBD1 (5 bases). The CDR3 consists of 13 residues. The germline V gene has CDR1 SNHLY and CDR2 FYNNEI. V gave up 7 bases and J gave up 2 bases, with 11 bases separating them. CDR3 DNA sequence: TGTGCCAGCATGGCAGGGCCAAACACTGAAGCTTTCTTT. It codes for CASMAGPNTEAFF.

This sequence joins TRBV3-1 (or the pseudogene TRBV3-2) and TRBJ2-2; D not resolved. This CDR3 has 14 amino acids. The V end was cut by 1 base, the J end by 0 bases, with 3 bases between. Germline V gene data show CDR1 as LGHDT and CDR2 as YNNKEL (reference sequence). CDR3 sequence (DNA): TGTGCCAGCAGCCAAGCAGCGAACACCGGGGAGCTGTTTTTT. Translation: CASSQAANTGELFF.

This clone appeared a few times. The V call is TRBV10-2, the J call TRBJ2-3, with TRBD2 matching over 10 bases. CDR3 length: 17 amino acids. Per the germline V gene, CDR1 is WSHSY and CDR2 is SAAADI. The V gene end was trimmed by 7 bases and the J gene end by 4 bases; junction bases not matched to a gene: 14. The CDR3, as DNA: TGCGCCAGCAACCCCCGGGCTAGCGGGAGTGTGGCAGATACGCAGTATTTT. It encodes CASNPRASGSVADTQYF.